These 10 T cell receptor beta chains share one sample of origin, sequenced in a study of blood T cell repertoires in COVID-19 (dated by TCRdb to about 2020). Libraries were made using the immunoSEQ multiplex PCR assay. Held by TCRdb, this immuneACCESS table contains in-frame sequences only and omits some clones. Under half of the omission traces to an unresolved V gene where checked; the cause of the rest is unknown. In all, the sample holds roughly 200,000 clones, and roughly 85% of those were seen once. The ten largest make up about 5% of the sample. The sample taken for sequencing was peripheral blood. The receptors originated from an elderly woman with acute or convalescent COVID-19.

The chain couples TRBV2 to TRBJ1-2; no clear D. Germline-derived CDR1 and CDR2 are SNHLY and FYNNEI. This CDR3 has 12 amino acids. The V end lost 8 bases, the J end lost 4 bases, and 11 bases lay between the germline ends. In DNA, the CDR3 is TGTGCCAGCGAAGGACTGATCTATGGCTACACCTTC. This sequence encodes CASEGLIYGYTF.

The chain couples TRBV6-2 or TRBV6-3 to TRBJ1-2; tentative D call: TRBD1 (6 bases). CDR1 and CDR2 from the germline V gene are MNHEY and SVGEGT. The CDR3 contains 14 residues. V lost 4 bases, J lost 5 bases, and 14 bases lay in between. CDR3 sequence (DNA): TGTGCCAGCAGTTCACCGGGACACGGGTATGGCTACACCTTC. Translating gives CASSSPGHGYGYTF.

This chain connects TRBV10-3 to TRBJ2-5; D ambiguous. CDR3 length: 11 residues. The V gene lost 7 bases and the J gene lost 4 bases, with 7 bases spanning the gap. Germline values: CDR1 ENHRY, CDR2 SYGVKD. CDR3 in DNA: TGTGCCATCATGGAGAGAGAGACCCAGTACTTC. It yields the protein CAIMERETQYF.

The J gene is TRBJ2-7, the V gene TRBV10-3; 7 nucleotides align to TRBD1. Germline V gene data show CDR1 as ENHRY and CDR2 as SYGVKD. This CDR3 has 14 amino acids. Losses at the gene ends were 5 bases for V and 3 bases for J; bases not matched to a gene: 7. CDR3 in amino acids: CAISTGEMSYEQYF. The CDR3 coding sequence is TGTGCCATCAGTACAGGGGAGATGAGCTACGAGCAGTACTTC.

This chain joins TRBV7-2 and TRBJ1-2, with 7 bases identical to TRBD1. Trimming at V came to 3 bases and at J to 10 bases, leaving 8 bases not matched to a gene. From germline, CDR1 is SGHTA and CDR2 FQGNSA. This CDR3 region has 13 residues. CDR3 in DNA: TGTGCCAGCAGCTTCGGGACAGCCTTAGACTACACCTTC. It encodes CASSFGTALDYTF.

The J gene is TRBJ2-7, the V gene TRBV7-2; perhaps TRBD1 as D (6 bases). CDR1 and CDR2 (germline): SGHTA, FQGNSA. The CDR3 covers 13 residues. Trimming left V 5 bases short and J 9 bases short, with 17 bases between. The CDR3 sequence: CASSTPPTGGQYF. The CDR3 region has the DNA TGTGCCAGCAGCACCCCACCGACAGGCGGGCAGTACTTC. The complete variable domain, with remaining parts taken from reference TRBV7-2 and TRBJ2-7, reads GAGVSQSPSNKVTEKGKDVELRCDPISGHTALYWYRQSLGQGLEFLIYFQGNSAPDKSGLPSDRFSAERTGGSVSTLTIQRTQQEDSAVYLCASSTPPTGGQYFGPGTRLTVT.

The rearrangement links TRBV6-6 to TRBJ2-7; 9 positions match TRBD1. J lost 5 bases, V lost 5 bases, and 7 bases had no gene match. The CDR3 totals 14 residues. CDR1 and CDR2 from the germline V gene are MNHNY and SVGAGI (reference sequence). For the CDR3, the DNA is TGTGCCAGCAGTCAAGGACAGGGGATCAACGAGCAGTACTTC. Residues: CASSQGQGINEQYF.

V gene TRBV18 combines with J gene TRBJ1-1; D perhaps matches TRBD1 (6 bases). V was cut by 0 bases and J by 11 bases, with 10 bases left in between. From germline, CDR1 is KGHSH and CDR2 LQKENI. The CDR3 covers 12 residues. The CDR3 here is CASSPPSGAAFF. CDR3 nucleotides: TGTGCCAGCTCACCACCGTCAGGGGCGGCTTTCTTT.

The chain uses TRBV18 and TRBJ2-3, with 8 bases identical to TRBD1. The CDR3 extends over 15 amino acids. Germline V lookup: CDR1 KGHSH, CDR2 LQKENI. Trimming cost V 6 bases and J 0 bases; bases outside gene matches: 5. CDR3 region: CASSSTGASTDTQYF. The CDR3, as DNA: TGTGCCAGCTCCTCGACAGGGGCGAGCACAGATACGCAGTATTTT.

The chain couples TRBV4-3 to TRBJ1-4; possibly TRBD1 for D (5 bases). Trimming shortened V by 5 bases and J by 5 bases, and 21 bases separated the two germline ends. Germline CDR1 and CDR2: LGHNA and YSLEER. The CDR3 has 17 amino acids. The CDR3 loop is CASSKSILGAANEKLFF. DNA for the CDR3: TGCGCCAGCAGCAAGTCCATTCTAGGGGCAGCGAATGAAAAACTGTTTTTT.